Shown below are 11 T cell receptor beta chains from a single sample sequenced in a study of blood T cells in healthy people across ages. A second PCR, run for about 7 to 12 cycles, used a sample-barcoded 5' primer plus a J-beta primer mix. Each CDR3 protein gets one entry after TCRdb re-called the 5' RACE reads with MiXCR. The sample consists of 780,000 or so distinct CDR3 sequences, just under 25% of them appearing once. The data were also submitted as part of a second study, on T cells of mothers and their children.

The sequencing sample was made of blood. These receptors were obtained from a boy aged 10-17 years in good health.

The J gene is TRBJ2-5, the V gene TRBV4-3; D not resolved. With the DNA end fitting TRBJ2-1 better, the J assignment may be wrong. The germline CDR1 and CDR2 sequences are LGHNA and YSLEER. CDR3 length equals 15 residues. The CDR3 here is CASSQGWASLNEQFF. CDR3 nucleotides: TGCGCCAGCAGCCAAGGGTGGGCCTCACTTAATGAGCAGTTCTTC.

Only a few counts were recorded for this clonotype. The chain couples TRBV3-1 to TRBJ2-5, with 8 bases that match TRBD2. The J call may be faulty, since TRBJ2-1 better matches the DNA end. This CDR3 spans 16 amino acids. CDR1 and CDR2 (germline): LGHDT, YNNKEL (reference sequence). The DNA for the CDR3 is TGTGCCAGCAGCCAAGAGAACCGGGAGGGCTCCAATGAGCAGTTCTTC. Its protein product is CASSQENREGSNEQFF.

The chain has TRBV12-3 or TRBV12-4 and TRBJ2-7, with D hard to call. This CDR3 has 13 amino acids. V lost 6 bases and J lost 1, with 10 bases in between. This chain's CDR3 is CASSHNPSYEQYF. CDR3 coding DNA: TGTGCCAGCAGCCATAACCCTTCCTACGAGCAGTACTTC.

The chain joins TRBV29-1 to TRBJ2-5; D ambiguous. Trimming cost V 7 bases and J 1 base, with 13 bases left between them. The germline V gene encodes CDR1 SQVTM and CDR2 ANQGSEA. The CDR3 consists of 13 residues. The CDR3 sequence: CSGDGPIQETQYF. CDR3 nucleotides: TGCAGCGGAGACGGGCCTATCCAAGAGACCCAGTACTTC.

This clonotype has more than one count but fewer than ten. The chain uses TRBV20-1 and TRBJ1-1; possibly TRBD1 for D (6 bases). Trimming shortened V by 6 bases and J by 4 bases, and 15 bases separated the two germline ends. CDR3 length: 13 amino acids. Germline-derived CDR1 and CDR2 are DFQATT and SNEGSKA (reference sequence). CDR3 loop: CSAAGEFGTEAFF. The CDR3 nucleotides read TGCAGTGCCGCAGGGGAATTTGGCACTGAAGCTTTCTTT.

The chain carries TRBV29-1 and TRBJ1-2; 7 nucleotides agree with TRBD1. Germline V gene lookup returns CDR1 SQVTM and CDR2 ANQGSEA. The CDR3 consists of 13 residues. V gave up 2 bases and J gave up 3 bases; unmatched junction bases: 3. CDR3 in amino acids: CSVENRGDYGYTF. The CDR3 nucleotides read TGCAGCGTTGAAAACAGGGGCGACTATGGCTACACCTTC.

In its sample, this clonotype was seen a few times. V gene TRBV29-1 combines with J gene TRBJ1-2, with 9 bases that match TRBD1. CDR3 size: 16 residues. The V segment lost 3 bases and the J segment 1 base; nucleotides outside the gene matches: 9. From germline, CDR1 is SQVTM and CDR2 ANQGSEA. The CDR3 protein is CSVERWTGVSNYGYTF. CDR3 bases: TGCAGCGTTGAGAGGTGGACAGGGGTCAGTAACTATGGCTACACCTTC.

This clonotype was found a few times. The chain has TRBV7-2 and TRBJ1-1, with 10 bases that match TRBD1. Trimming cost V 5 bases and J 5 bases; bases outside gene matches: 11. The CDR3 covers 16 residues. The germline CDR1 and CDR2 sequences are SGHTA and FQGNSA. This CDR3 is CASSPRQGARWTEAFF. The CDR3 DNA is TGTGCCAGCAGCCCACGACAGGGGGCGAGGTGGACTGAAGCTTTCTTT.

The rearrangement uses TRBV7-9 and TRBJ1-5; TRBD1 is a possible D gene (5 bases). Germline assignment: CDR1 SEHNR and CDR2 FQNEAQ (reference sequence). V was shortened by 5 bases and J by 3 bases, with 11 bases between the two germline ends. The CDR3 extends over 14 amino acids. CDR3 DNA sequence: TGTGCCAGCAGCGAGGGACCGAACAATCAGCCCCAGCATTTT. Translated: CASSEGPNNQPQHF.

This clonotype has at least ten counts. The V and J genes are TRBV29-1 and TRBJ2-5; the D is unclear. Per the germline V gene, CDR1 is SQVTM and CDR2 is ANQGSEA. Trimming removed 4 bases from V and 0 bases from J, with 12 bases in between. CDR3 length: 14 residues. The CDR3: CSVGGTGYQETQYF. The CDR3 DNA reads TGCAGCGTTGGGGGTACCGGGTACCAAGAGACCCAGTACTTC. Filled out from reference TRBV29-1 and TRBJ2-5, the complete variable domain reads SAVISQKPSRDICQRGTSLTIQCQVDSQVTMMFWYRQQPGQSLTLIATANQGSEATYESGFVIDKFPISRPNLTFSTLTVSNMSPEDSSIYLCSVGGTGYQETQYFGPGTRLLVL.

A note on this clonotype: One end of the junction fails to match germline, which may point to a read error. This chain joins TRBV6-6 and TRBJ1-3; D ambiguous. The CDR3 is 16 amino acids. Germline values: CDR1 MNHNY, CDR2 SVGAGI (reference sequence). The CDR3 nucleotides are TGTGCCAGCAGTTCCGGACGGATGGTCTCTGGAAACACCATACATTTT. Translation: CASSSGRMVSGNTIHF.